This is a list of T cell receptor beta chains from one sample in a study of sequential checkpoint blockade in melanoma. Sequenced by immunoSEQ multiplex PCR; TCRdb stores in-frame clones only, minus some. Of more than 9,500 clones in the sample, 82% were seen once. Sequencing was performed on CD8+ T cells sorted from blood (inferred from file names), taken from a patient given nivolumab and ipilimumab in sequence. These receptors all stem from a human donor with melanoma. Both conserved end residues are part of each CDR3. A D gene is named only where the DNA matches it firmly. Rows may omit the clone size; those that give it use once, few, many or a size class.

TRBJ1-2,TRBV11-2,TRBD1,.,CASSFETGYGYTF,TGTGCCAGCAGCTTTGAGACAGGGTATGGCTACACCTTC
TRBJ2-5,TRBV2,TRBD1,.,CASRRGQGETQYF,TGTGCCAGCAGGAGGGGACAGGGAGAGACCCAGTACTTC
TRBJ1-5,TRBV2,.,.,CASTGGPQPQHF,TGTGCCAGCACCGGGGGACCTCAGCCCCAGCATTTT
TRBJ2-7,TRBV6-1,TRBD2,.,CASTWLGEGAYEQYF,TGTGCCAGCACCTGGCTGGGGGAGGGAGCCTACGAGCAGTACTTC
TRBJ1-5,TRBV27,.,.,CASSLSAGVQPQHF,TGTGCCAGCAGTTTATCGGCAGGGGTGCAGCCCCAGCATTTT
TRBJ2-3,TRBV7-7,.,.,CASSPGPPPDTQYF,TGTGCTAGCAGCCCAGGTCCACCCCCAGATACGCAGTATTTT
TRBJ2-5,TRBV6-1,.,.,CASSEYGGGFETQYF,TGTGCCAGCAGTGAGTATGGCGGTGGGTTTGAGACCCAGTACTTC
TRBJ2-7,TRBV5-6,.,.,CASSLNLATTYEQYF,TGTGCCAGCAGCTTGAATCTAGCTACAACCTACGAGCAGTACTTC
TRBJ2-1,TRBV7-6,TRBD2,.,CASSFTIGTSGIEGEQFF,TGTGCCAGCAGCTTCACTATAGGGACTAGCGGGATTGAGGGTGAGCAGTTCTTC
TRBJ1-1,TRBV27,TRBD1,.,CASSSSDDRVTEAFF,TGTGCCAGCAGTTCATCCGATGACAGGGTCACTGAAGCTTTCTTT
TRBJ2-7,TRBV4-1,TRBD2,.,CASSQLAGSSYEQYF,TGCGCCAGCAGCCAATTAGCGGGTAGCTCCTACGAGCAGTACTTC
TRBJ2-7,TRBV5-4,TRBD1,.,CASSPMTGMGLEQYF,TGTGCCAGCAGCCCTATGACAGGGATGGGCTTGGAGCAGTACTTC
TRBJ1-2,TRBV21-1,.,few,CASNPRRSPNYGYTF,TGTGCCAGCAACCCCCGGAGATCTCCTAACTATGGCTACACCTTC
TRBJ2-7,TRBV5-4,.,.,CASSLRGSYEQYF,TGTGCCAGCAGCTTGAGGGGGAGCTACGAGCAGTACTTC
TRBJ2-3,TRBV5-1,TRBD2,.,CATSGTSVADTQYF,TGCGCCACCTCCGGGACTAGCGTGGCAGATACGCAGTATTTT
TRBJ2-1,TRBV7-6,TRBD1,.,CASSHINDRGNEQFF,TGTGCCAGCAGCCATATAAATGACAGGGGGAATGAGCAGTTCTTC
TRBJ2-7,TRBV27,TRBD2,.,CASSWAASGSYEQYF,TGTGCCAGCAGTTGGGCAGCTAGCGGATCCTACGAGCAGTACTTC
TRBJ2-3,TRBV6-4,TRBD1,few,CASSDGTGGTDTQYF,TGTGCCAGCAGTGACGGGACAGGGGGCACAGATACGCAGTATTTT
TRBJ2-5,TRBV10-2,.,.,CASSDDSAGRGETQYF,TGCGCCAGCAGTGACGATTCGGCAGGTCGAGGGGAGACCCAGTACTTC
TRBJ1-2,TRBV6-5,TRBD1,.,CASSYRQGGGYTF,TGTGCCAGCAGTTACAGACAGGGTGGTGGCTACACCTTC
TRBJ1-1,TRBV28,.,.,CASRVTVDFTEAFF,TGTGCCAGCAGGGTCACAGTGGATTTCACTGAAGCTTTCTTT
TRBJ2-5,TRBV7-3,.,.,CASKAGSGQETQYF,TGTGCCAGCAAGGCGGGGTCGGGTCAAGAGACCCAGTACTTC
TRBJ2-1,TRBV27,.,.,CASSFTGLGYNEQFF,TGTGCCAGCAGTTTCACAGGCCTGGGCTACAATGAGCAGTTCTTC
TRBJ2-3,TRBV5-4,.,.,CASSLGEADTQYF,TGTGCCAGCAGCTTGGGAGAGGCAGATACGCAGTATTTT
TRBJ2-2,TRBV5-1,TRBD1,.,CASSDYRGHDGELFF,TGCGCCAGCAGCGATTACAGGGGGCATGACGGGGAGCTGTTTTTT
TRBJ2-3,TRBV25-1,TRBD2,once,CASSGTSGGPGYF,TGTGCCAGCAGTGGGACTAGCGGGGGGCCGGGGTATTTT
TRBJ1-1,TRBV19,.,.,CASSTYRGRGRNTEAFF,TGTGCCAGTAGTACCTACAGAGGGCGGGGACGGAACACTGAAGCTTTCTTT
TRBJ2-1,TRBV7-9,TRBD2,.,CASSSSLPSSGGAPEQFF,TGTGCCAGCAGCTCATCCCTCCCATCTAGCGGGGGGGCCCCTGAGCAGTTCTTC
TRBJ1-4,TRBV7-6,.,few,CASSPTAFEKLFF,TGTGCCAGCAGCCCTACAGCATTTGAAAAACTGTTTTTT
TRBJ2-7,TRBV10-2,.,once,CASSAGVSSYEQYF,TGCGCCAGCAGTGCGGGGGTGAGCTCCTACGAGCAGTACTTC
TRBJ1-4,TRBV28,.,.,CASSPRQEEKLFF,TGTGCCAGCAGTCCCCGGCAGGAAGAAAAACTGTTTTTT
TRBJ2-7,TRBV6-6,TRBD1,.,CASSQDRTLDEQYF,TGTGCCAGCAGCCAGGACAGGACCCTCGACGAGCAGTACTTC
TRBJ2-7,TRBV11-2,TRBD1,.,CASSLGQGFPYEQYF,TGTGCCAGCAGCTTGGGACAGGGTTTTCCCTACGAGCAGTACTTC
TRBJ2-1,TRBV6-1,TRBD2,.,CASIPSAGLAGEQFF,TGTGCCAGCATCCCGAGTGCGGGACTAGCGGGTGAGCAGTTCTTC
TRBJ1-3,TRBV28,.,few,CASRTDGGGTSGNTIYF,TGTGCCAGCAGGACCGATGGGGGGGGAACCTCTGGAAACACCATATATTTT
TRBJ2-1,TRBV9,.,.,CASSVDGFSEVQFF,TGTGCCAGCAGCGTAGACGGGTTTAGCGAGGTGCAGTTCTTC
TRBJ2-3,TRBV9,.,.,CASSVEIGPPDTQYF,TGTGCCAGCAGCGTAGAGATTGGCCCACCCGATACGCAGTATTTT